A single sample gave rise to the 23 T cell receptor beta chains below, sequenced in a study of T cells after yellow fever vaccination. TCRdb redid the calling of the 5' RACE reads with MiXCR, one entry per CDR3 protein. The sample has around 340,000 distinct CDR3 sequences, roughly 9.4% seen once. The sequencing here drew on PBMCs, taken on the day of the first yellow fever vaccination. The receptors come from a man between 18 and 29 years old who received the YFV17D yellow fever vaccine.

V and J are TRBV7-9 and TRBJ2-1; D is unresolved. CDR1 and CDR2 (germline): SEHNR, FQNEAQ (reference sequence). The V end lost 5 bases, the J end lost 4 bases, and 15 bases lay between the germline ends. This CDR3 is built from 15 residues. In DNA form, the CDR3 reads TGTGCCAGCAGCGCGTCCGGAGCCCCGTACAATGAGCAGTTCTTC. This translates into CASSASGAPYNEQFF.

The rearrangement uses TRBV5-1 and TRBJ2-1; D may be TRBD1 or TRBD2 (5 bases each). The CDR3 spans 16 residues. Trimming cost V 7 bases and J 0 bases, with 17 bases left between them. CDR1 and CDR2 (germline): SGHRS, YFSETQ. The CDR3: CASASTGTPSYNEQFF. CDR3 DNA sequence: TGCGCCAGCGCTTCAACCGGGACCCCCTCCTACAATGAGCAGTTCTTC.

This chain joins TRBV11-2 and TRBJ2-3; D unresolved. Trimming cost V 5 bases and J 4 bases, with 7 bases left between them. The CDR3 contains 12 residues. Looked up from germline, CDR1 is SGHAT and CDR2 is FQNNGV. The CDR3, as DNA: TGTGCCAGCAGCCCCGACGCAGATACGCAGTATTTT. Translation: CASSPDADTQYF.

The rearrangement uses TRBV20-1 and TRBJ2-1; the match to TRBD2 covers 9 bases. The V gene's germline CDR1 is DFQATT and CDR2 SNEGSKA (reference sequence). The CDR3 runs to 15 residues. The ends lost 6 bases at V and 4 bases at J; junction bases unmatched: 10. CDR3 nucleotides: TGCAGTGCCGATGAGGGGCGGGGGGGATACAATGAGCAGTTCTTC. It encodes CSADEGRGGYNEQFF.

The chain employs TRBV29-1 and TRBJ2-1; D is unresolved. V was clipped by 5 bases and J by 12 bases, with 8 bases between them. CDR1 is SQVTM and CDR2 is ANQGSEA in the germline V gene. The CDR3 spans 9 residues. The CDR3 DNA reads as TGCAGCGTTCTCCCCGGGCAGTTCTTC. It yields the protein CSVLPGQFF.

Regarding this clonotype: It is likely a read error, because the conserved phenylalanine at the end of the CDR3 is missing. The rearrangement uses TRBV5-1 and TRBJ1-6; 8 bases align to TRBD1. Trimming took 0 bases from V and 5 from J; bases not matched to a gene: 4. Germline lookup yields CDR1 SGHRS and CDR2 YFSETQ. This CDR3 has 16 residues. CDR3 in amino acids: CASSLDPGGNNSPLHS. DNA for the CDR3: TGCGCCAGCAGCTTGGATCCAGGGGGCAATAATTCACCCCTCCACTCT.

This clonotype was seen ten or more times. The V gene is TRBV5-6, the J gene TRBJ1-2, with D maybe TRBD1 (5 bases). Germline V gene data show CDR1 as SGHDT and CDR2 as YYEEEE. Trimming cost V 3 bases and J 8 bases, with 14 bases left between them. This CDR3 region has 13 residues. In DNA form, the CDR3 reads TGTGCCAGCAGCTCCCCAGGAAGGGGCGGCTACACCTTC. This translates into CASSSPGRGGYTF.

V gene TRBV20-1 combines with J gene TRBJ1-1; D unresolved. Deletions cut 6 bases from V and 6 bases from J, with 11 bases between. Germline values: CDR1 DFQATT, CDR2 SNEGSKA (reference sequence). The CDR3 extends over 11 amino acids. The CDR3 protein is CSASWAAEAFF. The CDR3 DNA reads TGCAGTGCCTCATGGGCGGCTGAAGCTTTCTTT.

V gene TRBV18 combines with J gene TRBJ2-7; maybe TRBD1 (5 bases). The CDR3 has 13 residues. Germline V gene sequence: CDR1 KGHSH, CDR2 LQKENI. Trimming cost V 4 bases and J 4 bases, with 11 bases left between them. The CDR3 nucleotides read TGTGCCAGCTCACTCCCCGACAGTTACGAGCAGTACGTC. It yields the protein CASSLPDSYEQYV.

This clonotype was recorded a few times. The chain joins TRBV2 to TRBJ2-6, with 9 bases aligning to TRBD1. Germline V CDR1 and CDR2: SNHLY, FYNNEI. V lost 6 bases and J lost 0; bases outside the gene matches: 9. The CDR3 runs 18 residues. CDR3 DNA sequence: TGTGCCAGCAGCGCGACAGGGGGAGGAATCTCTGGGGCCAACGTCCTGACTTTC. Translated, it gives CASSATGGGISGANVLTF. The variable domain in full, with the rest retrieved from reference TRBV2 and TRBJ2-6, is EPEVTQTPSHQVTQMGQEVILRCVPISNHLYFYWYRQILGQKVEFLVSFYNNEISEKSEIFDDQFSVERPDGSNFTLKIRSTKLEDSAMYFCASSATGGGISGANVLTFGAGSRLTVL.

The chain recombines TRBV7-9 with TRBJ1-4, with D tentatively TRBD1 (6 bases). V was shortened by 5 bases and J by 7 bases, with 11 bases between the two germline ends. This CDR3 has 13 residues. Looked up from germline, CDR1 is SEHNR and CDR2 is FQNEAQ (reference sequence). Written as DNA, the CDR3 is TGTGCCAGCAGCCGCGGACAGATTGAAAAACTGTTTTTT. This sequence encodes CASSRGQIEKLFF.

This clonotype was seen at least ten times. The CDR3 protein is CSVEDSTDTQYF. The CDR3 bases are TGCAGCGTTGAAGACAGCACAGATACGCAGTATTTT. This chain connects TRBV29-1 to TRBJ2-3; D not certain. The V gene lost 0 bases and the J gene lost 0 bases, with 1 base spanning the gap. CDR1 and CDR2 from the germline V gene are SQVTM and ANQGSEA. The CDR3 is made up of 12 amino acids.

This clonotype has a handful of counts. The V call is TRBV2, the J call TRBJ2-1; 8 bases fit TRBD1. The CDR3 length is 16 residues. Germline CDR1 and CDR2: SNHLY and FYNNEI. Losses at the gene ends were 6 bases for V and 1 base for J; bases not matched to a gene: 8. The CDR3 DNA is TGTGCCAGCAGGACCCGACAGGGGCGGTCCTACAATGAGCAGTTCTTC. It codes for CASRTRQGRSYNEQFF.

This clonotype was detected a few times. The rearrangement uses TRBV20-1 and TRBJ1-3; D unresolved. V lost 1 base and J 0 bases, leaving 7 bases between the germline ends. Looked up from germline, CDR1 is DFQATT and CDR2 is SNEGSKA (reference sequence). CDR3 size: 14 residues. The CDR3 sequence is CSARGRNSGNTIYF. The CDR3 DNA sequence: TGCAGTGCTAGAGGGCGCAACTCTGGAAACACCATATATTTT.

V usage is TRBV4-3 and J usage is TRBJ1-5, with D unresolved. Trimming stripped 2 bases from V and 4 bases from J, with 6 bases between. This CDR3 has 13 residues. CDR1 and CDR2 from the germline V gene are LGHNA and YSLEER. Here the CDR3 DNA reads TGCGCCAGCAGCCAACCGAATAATCAGCCCCAGCATTTT. This sequence encodes CASSQPNNQPQHF.

This clonotype was found a few times. V is TRBV5-6 and J is TRBJ2-3; D may be TRBD1 (7 bases). Germline lookup yields CDR1 SGHDT and CDR2 YYEEEE. This CDR3 spans 17 amino acids. The V and J ends lost 4 bases and 6 bases respectively, with 24 bases between them. The CDR3 DNA reads as TGTGCCAGCAGCCCCGGACAGGCGGGGACGCAACCCGATACGCAGTATTTT. Translating it yields CASSPGQAGTQPDTQYF.

Many counts were recorded for this clonotype. The chain joins TRBV7-9 to TRBJ2-3; D gene unclear. This CDR3 has 13 residues. Germline V gives CDR1 SEHNR, CDR2 FQNEAQ (reference sequence). The V end was cut by 9 bases, the J end by 2 bases, with 12 bases between. CDR3: CASGWSHTDTQYF. Here the CDR3 DNA reads TGTGCCAGTGGTTGGAGTCACACAGATACGCAGTATTTT.

In its sample, this clonotype was seen a few times. V usage is TRBV6-6 and J usage is TRBJ1-1; D not certain. The length of the CDR3 is 13 residues. Germline lookup yields CDR1 MNHNY and CDR2 SVGAGI (reference sequence). The V and J ends lost 6 bases and 3 bases respectively, with 11 bases between them. CDR3 coding DNA: TGTGCCAGCAGCCCCAGCCAGGACACTGAAGCTTTCTTT. Its translation: CASSPSQDTEAFF.

The V call is TRBV30, the J call TRBJ2-2; a possible D gene is TRBD1 (6 bases). Germline V gene data show CDR1 as GTSNPN and CDR2 as SVGIG (reference sequence). The V end lost 3 bases, the J end lost 7 bases, and 9 bases lay between the germline ends. The CDR3 is 12 amino acids. CDR3 residues: CAWRGAVGELFF. The CDR3 DNA follows: TGTGCCTGGAGGGGGGCGGTCGGGGAGCTGTTTTTT.

The CDR3 sequence is CAWNYGGSPDTQYF. The CDR3 region has the DNA TGTGCCTGGAATTACGGTGGGTCCCCAGATACGCAGTATTTT. The chain carries TRBV30 and TRBJ2-3, with D unclear. V lost 4 bases, J lost 4 bases, and 15 bases lay in between. Germline CDR1 reads GTSNPN; CDR2 reads SVGIG (reference sequence). This CDR3 comprises 14 residues.

This clonotype was detected a few times. This chain uses TRBV5-1 with TRBJ2-3; tentative D call: TRBD2 (6 bases). The germline V gene encodes CDR1 SGHRS and CDR2 YFSETQ. The CDR3 runs to 15 residues. V was clipped by 2 bases and J by 1 base, with 11 bases between them. The CDR3 spells CASSLGSSGTDTQYF. CDR3 nucleotides: TGCGCCAGCAGCTTAGGTTCTAGCGGCACAGATACGCAGTATTTT. The entire variable domain, with the rest obtained from reference TRBV5-1 and TRBJ2-3, is as follows: KAGVTQTPRYLIKTRGQQVTLSCSPISGHRSVSWYQQTPGQGLQFLFEYFSETQRNKGNFPGRFSGRQFSNSRSEMNVSTLELGDSALYLCASSLGSSGTDTQYFGPGTRLTVL.

This clonotype turned up a few times. The CDR3 protein is CASTRLASKNIQYF. The CDR3, as DNA: TGTGCCAGCACCAGACTAGCTTCCAAAAACATTCAGTACTTC. This chain uses TRBV12-3 or TRBV12-4 with TRBJ2-4; 7 bases fit TRBD2. The CDR3 is 14 amino acids. V shed 7 bases and J 2 bases; nucleotides not matched to a gene: 5.

This clonotype occurred a few times. The chain joins TRBV5-1 to TRBJ2-1, with 10 bases fitting TRBD1. The trim removed 2 bases at V and 8 bases at J, leaving 16 bases unmatched. Germline V gene lookup returns CDR1 SGHRS and CDR2 YFSETQ. The CDR3 is 18 residues long. CDR3 sequence reads: CASSFFGTGASQGDEQFF. CDR3 coding DNA: TGCGCCAGCAGCTTTTTTGGGACAGGGGCTTCCCAAGGGGATGAGCAGTTCTTC. The full variable domain, with the rest looked up from reference TRBV5-1 and TRBJ2-1, is KAGVTQTPRYLIKTRGQQVTLSCSPISGHRSVSWYQQTPGQGLQFLFEYFSETQRNKGNFPGRFSGRQFSNSRSEMNVSTLELGDSALYLCASSFFGTGASQGDEQFFGPGTRLTVL.